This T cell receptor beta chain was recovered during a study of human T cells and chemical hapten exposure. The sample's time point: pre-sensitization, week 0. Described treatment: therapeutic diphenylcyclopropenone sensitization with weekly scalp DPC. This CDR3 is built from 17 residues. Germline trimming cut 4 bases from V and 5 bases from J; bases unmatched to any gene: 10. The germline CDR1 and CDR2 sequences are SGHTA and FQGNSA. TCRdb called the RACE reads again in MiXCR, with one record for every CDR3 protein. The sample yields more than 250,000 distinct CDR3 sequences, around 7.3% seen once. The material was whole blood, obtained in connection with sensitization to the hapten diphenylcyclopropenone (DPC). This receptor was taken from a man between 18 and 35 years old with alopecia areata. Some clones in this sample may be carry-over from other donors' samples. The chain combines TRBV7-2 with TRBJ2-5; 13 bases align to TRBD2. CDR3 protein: CASSSNRLAGGRETQYF. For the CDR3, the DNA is TGTGCCAGCAGCTCGAACCGACTAGCGGGGGGCCGCGAGACCCAGTACTTC.